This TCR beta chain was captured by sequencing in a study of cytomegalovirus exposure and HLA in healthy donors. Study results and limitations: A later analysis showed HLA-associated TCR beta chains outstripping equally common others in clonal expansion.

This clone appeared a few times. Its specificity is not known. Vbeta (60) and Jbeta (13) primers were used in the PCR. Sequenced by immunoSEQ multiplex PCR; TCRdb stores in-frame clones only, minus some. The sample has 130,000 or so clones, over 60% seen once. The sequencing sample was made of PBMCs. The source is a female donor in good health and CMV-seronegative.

The CDR3 region is CASSQNVGAAEAFF. The DNA for the CDR3 is TGCGCCAGCAGCCAAAATGTGGGGGCGGCTGAAGCTTTCTTT. The chain joins TRBV4-1 to TRBJ1-1, with a tentative D call TRBD1 (6 bases). The CDR3 sequence is 14 residues long. V lost 2 bases, J lost 6 bases, and 13 bases lay in between. Germline V gene data show CDR1 as MGHRA and CDR2 as YSYEKL.